Sequencing of this T cell receptor beta chain was carried out in a study of T cells in Graves' hyperthyroidism and ophthalmopathy. Hyperthyroidism was newly diagnosed in patients aged 18 to 65 (duration under 2 months). Each 10 ml fresh peripheral blood draw supplied the PBMCs. The CDR3 regions of TCR beta were amplified from RNA transcripts. TCR CDR3 underwent first-round RT-PCR with the HTBI primer set. TCRdb re-derived calls from the multiplex PCR reads in MiXCR, one entry per CDR3 protein. The table shows 500,000 to 550,000 distinct CDR3 sequences, with around 21% occurring only once. Only a few counts were recorded for this clonotype. V dropped 6 bases and J dropped 4 bases, with 21 bases sitting between them. Germline V gene data show CDR1 as MNHNS and CDR2 as SASEGT. The length of the CDR3 is 16 residues.

The sample comprised blood. The clonotype originates from a man aged 18 to 29 with Graves' hyperthyroidism. The rearrangement uses TRBV6-1 and TRBJ1-1; the D gene is possibly TRBD1 (6 bases). The CDR3 reads CASRSSQGEVRTEAFF. The CDR3 coding sequence is TGTGCCAGCAGAAGCTCACAGGGTGAAGTCCGCACTGAAGCTTTCTTT.